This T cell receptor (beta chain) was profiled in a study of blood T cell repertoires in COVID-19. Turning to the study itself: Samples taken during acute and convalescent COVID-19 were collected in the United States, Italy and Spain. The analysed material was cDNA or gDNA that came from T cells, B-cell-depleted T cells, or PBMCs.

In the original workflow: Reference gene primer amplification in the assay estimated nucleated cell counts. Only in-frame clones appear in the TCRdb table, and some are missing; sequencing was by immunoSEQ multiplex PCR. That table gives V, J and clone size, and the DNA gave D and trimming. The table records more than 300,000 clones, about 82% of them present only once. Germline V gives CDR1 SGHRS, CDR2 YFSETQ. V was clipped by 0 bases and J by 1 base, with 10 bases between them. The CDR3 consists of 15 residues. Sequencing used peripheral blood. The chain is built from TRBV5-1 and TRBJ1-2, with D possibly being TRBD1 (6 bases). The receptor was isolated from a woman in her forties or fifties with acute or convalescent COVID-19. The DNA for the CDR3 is TGCGCCAGCAGCTTGGAGGGGGTAAATAACTATGGCTACACCTTC. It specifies CASSLEGVNNYGYTF.